Below are 19 T cell receptor beta chains sequenced from a single sample in a study of T cells in women clearing cervical HPV infection. Method: immunoSEQ multiplex PCR; TCRdb's copy keeps in-frame clones and lacks some. This sample's clone table lists about 39,000 clones. Sample: blood buffy coat. The receptor source for this set is a woman between 18 and 70 years old with a cervical HPV16 infection that either progressed to CIN3+ or cleared (not recorded which).

Points on this clone: The CDR3 extends 3 residues past the end of the read, so its final part is completed from the germline J gene. This chain uses TRBV29-1 with TRBJ2-1, with a possible D match to TRBD1 (5 bases). Trimming removed 1 base from V and 0 bases from J, with 7 bases in between. The CDR3 is 14 residues long. CDR1 is SQVTM and CDR2 is ANQGSEA in the germline V gene. The CDR3 here is CSVEGQGSYNEQFF. Incomplete CDR3 DNA: TGCAGCGTTGAAGGGCAGGGCTCCTACAATGAG.

Worth noting for this clone: Read data end 3 residues before the CDR3 end; the end is taken from the germline J gene. The chain has TRBV15 and TRBJ1-1; 11 bases line up with TRBD1. The V gene's germline CDR1 is LNHNV and CDR2 YYDKDF (reference sequence). The J segment lost 4 bases and the V segment lost 3 bases, leaving 4 bases of the junction unmatched. The CDR3 contains 15 residues. The CDR3 region is CATSRGGTGGTEAFF. Incomplete CDR3 DNA: TGTGCCACCAGCAGGGGGGGGACAGGGGGCACTGAA.

Regarding this clone: The observed sequence ends 3 residues before the CDR3 terminus, with the missing tail filled in from the germline J gene. This rearrangement joins TRBV2 to TRBJ2-1, with 7 bases aligning to TRBD1. V dropped 5 bases and J dropped 8; count of bases not matched to a gene: 12. The CDR3 is made up of 15 amino acids. Per the germline V gene, CDR1 is SNHLY and CDR2 is FYNNEI. CDR3 DNA, as far as it was read: TGTGCCAGCAGTATCCGGGACAGAGGAGGAGATGAG. This translates into CASSIRDRGGDE. The CDR3 in full is CASSIRDRGGDEQFF.

As regards this clone: Read coverage stops 3 residues before the CDR3 terminus; the germline J gene supplies the remainder. V gene TRBV20-1 combines with J gene TRBJ2-2; D is unclear. In germline, CDR1 is DFQATT, CDR2 SNEGSKA (reference sequence). The CDR3 is 14 amino acids. The V end lost 2 bases, the J end lost 2 bases, and 9 bases lay between the germline ends. CDR3 in amino acids: CSARMSVNTGELFF. Partial CDR3 DNA: TGCAGTGCTAGAATGTCGGTTAACACCGGGGAG.

As to this clone: The read ends 3 residues early relative to the CDR3; the germline J gene fills the gap. The chain couples TRBV5-1 to TRBJ1-2; no clear D gene. The V end was cut by 0 bases, the J end by 0 bases, with 15 bases between. The CDR3 has 17 residues. Germline loops: CDR1 SGHRS, CDR2 YFSETQ. The chain's CDR3 is CASSLGSGVTSNYGYTF. CDR3 bases read: TGCGCCAGCAGCTTGGGTTCAGGCGTAACATCTAACTATGGC.

As regards this clone: The sequenced fragment ends 3 residues before the CDR3 boundary, so the rest is inferred from the germline J gene. The chain combines TRBV20-1 with TRBJ2-3, with a possible D match to TRBD2 (7 bases). Germline CDR1 reads DFQATT; CDR2 reads SNEGSKA (reference sequence). Trimming pared 3 bases from V and 3 bases from J, leaving 16 bases between. The CDR3 extends over 15 amino acids. CDR3 sequence reads: CSARMTRGPTDTQYF. CDR3 bases read: TGCAGTGCTAGGATGACGCGGGGGCCAACAGATACG.

As for this clone: The CDR3 extends 3 residues past the end of the read, so its final part is completed from the germline J gene. The rearrangement uses TRBV6-1 and TRBJ1-4, with D possibly matching TRBD1 (6 bases). The CDR3 extends over 15 amino acids. Germline assignment: CDR1 MNHNS and CDR2 SASEGT. CDR3 loop: CASSEALQGSEKLFF. Incomplete CDR3 DNA: TGTGCCAGCAGTGAAGCGCTTCAGGGGAGTGAGAAA.

Concerning this clone itself: The read falls 3 residues short of the CDR3 end, and the missing part is taken from the germline J gene. The genes are TRBV7-3 and TRBJ1-2, with 10 nucleotides matching TRBD1. Germline V gene data show CDR1 as SGHTA and CDR2 as FQGTGA. CDR3 length equals 16 residues. CDR3 bases read: TGTGCCTGTCCCCGGGACAGGGGAAAAGGATGGGATAGC. Protein product: CACPRDRGKGWDS. The whole CDR3 sequence is CACPRDRGKGWDSYTF.

Comments on this clone: The read is 3 residues too short to cover the CDR3 end, so that end is filled in from the germline J gene. This chain uses TRBV19 with TRBJ2-2; 10 bases fit TRBD1. CDR1 and CDR2 from the germline V gene are LNHDA and SQIVND (reference sequence). The J segment lost 6 bases and the V segment lost 2 bases, leaving 3 bases of the junction unmatched. The CDR3 extends over 15 amino acids. The covered CDR3 bases are TGTGCCAGTAGTATACTTGGACAGGGGGCCGGGGAG. Its translation is CASSILGQGAGE. The full CDR3 is CASSILGQGAGELFF. Looking up the rest from reference TRBV19 and TRBJ2-2 gives the full variable domain: DGGITQSPKYLFRKEGQNVTLSCEQNLNHDAMYWYRQDPGQGLRLIYYSQIVNDFQKGDIAEGYSVSREKKESFPLTVTSAQKNPTAFYLCASSILGQGAGELFFGEGSRLTVL.

On this clone: From the germline J gene comes the end of the CDR3, since the read stops 3 residues before it. The chain uses TRBV19 and TRBJ2-3; 11 nucleotides align to TRBD2. This CDR3 is 16 amino acids long. With 2 bases clipped from V and 4 bases from J, the junction kept 5 bases outside the gene matches. Germline CDR1 LNHDA, CDR2 SQIVND (reference sequence). The sequenced CDR3 bases are TGTGCCAGTAGTATACTAGCGGGGGGACGCCCAGATACG. Protein: CASSILAGGRPDT. The full CDR3 protein is CASSILAGGRPDTQYF.

Details on this clone: Read data end 3 residues before the CDR3 end; the end is taken from the germline J gene. V gene TRBV19 combines with J gene TRBJ2-3, with a weak D call TRBD2 (6 bases). V lost 4 bases and J 3 bases, leaving 17 bases between the germline ends. The CDR3 totals 16 residues. From germline, CDR1 is LNHDA and CDR2 SQIVND (reference sequence). The CDR3: CASSKSPGTFTDTQYF. CDR3 bases read: TGTGCCAGTAGTAAAAGTCCCGGGACTTTTACAGATACG.

Details on this clone: Read data end 3 residues before the CDR3 end; the end is taken from the germline J gene. The rearrangement uses TRBV18 and TRBJ1-6; TRBD1 matches 9 bases. V shed 8 bases, J shed 4 bases, and the junction held 9 bases outside the gene matches. CDR1 and CDR2 from the germline V gene are KGHSH and LQKENI. The CDR3 runs 16 residues. The CDR3 loop is CASHTRDRGYNSPLHF. The CDR3 bases that were read are TGTGCCAGCCATACTAGAGACAGGGGGTATAATTCACCC.

As concerns this clone: One end of the junction does not line up with germline, which may come from a read error. The sequence runs out 3 residues before the end of the CDR3; the remainder is reconstructed from the germline J gene. The V call is TRBV13, the J call TRBJ2-7; 10 bases are a match to TRBD2. This CDR3 contains 15 residues. Germline V gene lookup returns CDR1 PRHDT and CDR2 FYEKMQ (reference sequence). The CDR3 DNA, read in part, is TGTGCCAGCAGCCTAGGACTAGCGGCCTCCTACGAG. Its protein product is CASSLGLAASYE. The entire CDR3 is CASSLGLAASYEQYF.

The DNA read from the CDR3 is TGTGCCAGCAGCTTGGGGCAGGCAAGGAACACTGAA. It is translated as CASSLGQARNTE. The CDR3 in its entirety is CASSLGQARNTEAFF. The chain recombines TRBV7-9 with TRBJ1-1; maybe TRBD1 (5 bases). With the read ending 3 residues before the CDR3 end, the germline J gene is used to fill in that end. The CDR3 runs to 15 residues. Trimming removed 3 bases at V and 1 base at J, with 12 bases between. CDR1 is SEHNR, CDR2 FQNEAQ, per germline (reference sequence).

As concerns this clone: The read gets to within 3 residues of the CDR3 end, and the germline J gene fills in the rest. The J gene is TRBJ2-3, the V gene TRBV5-1; 11 nucleotides align to TRBD2. Germline-derived CDR1 and CDR2 are SGHRS and YFSETQ. The CDR3 totals 16 residues. The trim removed 4 bases at V and 1 base at J, leaving 5 bases unmatched. This CDR3 reads CASSVAGGLGTDTQYF. The covered CDR3 bases are TGCGCCAGCAGCGTAGCGGGGGGGCTCGGCACAGATACG. The variable domain in full, completed from reference TRBV5-1 and TRBJ2-3, reads KAGVTQTPRYLIKTRGQQVTLSCSPISGHRSVSWYQQTPGQGLQFLFEYFSETQRNKGNFPGRFSGRQFSNSRSEMNVSTLELGDSALYLCASSVAGGLGTDTQYFGPGTRLTVL.

A note on this clone: The DNA ends 3 residues before the CDR3 does, and the rest of the CDR3 is filled in from the germline J gene. J is TRBJ2-6 and V is TRBV19; tentatively, D is TRBD2 (5 bases). Trimming left V 3 bases short and J 4 bases short, with 10 bases between. CDR3 size: 15 residues. Germline V lookup: CDR1 LNHDA, CDR2 SQIVND (reference sequence). CDR3 protein: CASSMAGSGANVLTF. CDR3 DNA (partial): TGTGCCAGTAGTATGGCGGGCTCCGGGGCCAACGTC. Full variable domain (remainder filled in from reference TRBV19 and TRBJ2-6): DGGITQSPKYLFRKEGQNVTLSCEQNLNHDAMYWYRQDPGQGLRLIYYSQIVNDFQKGDIAEGYSVSREKKESFPLTVTSAQKNPTAFYLCASSMAGSGANVLTFGAGSRLTVL.

CDR3 in amino acids: CASSARQSLSEAFF. Incomplete CDR3 DNA: TGTGCCAGTAGTGCCAGACAGTCACTTTCTGAA. V gene TRBV19 combines with J gene TRBJ1-1, with D possibly TRBD1 on 5 matching bases. The CDR3 end falls 3 residues outside the read, so it is completed with the germline J gene. This CDR3 comprises 14 residues. The germline V gene has CDR1 LNHDA and CDR2 SQIVND (reference sequence). Trimming shortened V by 5 bases and J by 6 bases, and 16 bases separated the two germline ends.

In regard to this clone: The sequenced fragment ends 3 residues before the CDR3 boundary, so the rest is inferred from the germline J gene. This chain uses TRBV6-1 with TRBJ2-1, with 10 bases lining up with TRBD2. CDR1 is MNHNS and CDR2 is SASEGT in the germline V gene. The CDR3 consists of 15 residues. Germline trimming cut 1 base from V and 3 bases from J; bases unmatched to any gene: 0. The part of the CDR3 DNA that was read is TGTGCCAGCAGTGAAGGGACTAGCGGCTACAATGAG. This codes for CASSEGTSGYNE. Given in full, the CDR3 is CASSEGTSGYNEQFF.

The CDR3 bases that were read are TGCGCCAGCAGTGGTGAGCGGGGGAATGCGGCTGCCAAAAACATT. Amino acid sequence: CASSGERGNAAAKNI. The full CDR3 protein is CASSGERGNAAAKNIQYF. The V and J genes are TRBV10-1 and TRBJ2-4; TRBD2 agrees at 8 bases. The read gets to within 3 residues of the CDR3 end, and the germline J gene fills in the rest. Germline V gene data show CDR1 as WNHNN and CDR2 as SYGVQD (reference sequence). The trim removed 4 bases at V and 1 base at J, leaving 12 bases unmatched. The CDR3 extends over 18 amino acids.